This TCR beta chain was captured by sequencing in a study of identical twins. This CDR3 has 15 residues. Per the germline V gene, CDR1 is ENHRY and CDR2 is SYGVKD. V shed 1 base and J 4 bases; nucleotides not matched to a gene: 3. This clonotype showed up just a few times. Template switching added a universal primer site; cDNA carried unique molecular identifiers. MiXCR, run by TCRdb on the 5' RACE reads, gives a single entry per CDR3 protein. The sample shows 1,800,000 or so distinct CDR3 sequences, 25% to 35% of them seen only once. The receptor's source is a newborn girl in good health. This chain links TRBV10-3 with TRBJ2-7, with TRBD2 matching 11 bases. The source material was cord blood. CDR3 region: CAISEFRTSGYEQYF. The CDR3 nucleotides read TGTGCCATCAGTGAGTTTAGGACTAGCGGGTACGAGCAGTACTTC.